This T cell receptor beta chain came from a study of identical twins' blood T cells (dated by TCRdb to the early 2010s). Describing the broader study: About 48 million Illumina reads were obtained across roughly 12 libraries, comprising six alpha-chain and six beta-chain libraries. TCR alpha and beta chain repertoires of three pairs of monozygous twins were compared using next-generation sequencing to assess genetic influence on repertoire formation. The study at large found these results: The number of shared CDR3 clonotypes between two donors was mainly determined by the product of their cloneset sizes, and twins did not clearly deviate from this trend. Twin pairs were reported to be markedly more alike in V gene usage than unrelated donors were, even when looking at non-selected out-of-frame TCRbeta clonotypes. Among the most abundant TCRbeta clonotypes, every donor shared more CDR3 sequences with her own twin than with unrelated donors. Environmental influences could not be excluded as an explanation for twin similarity, since twins were reared together. Independent studies were stated to be required to validate the proposed role of the TCRalpha J segment in MHC recognition during thymic selection.

Library construction relied on 5' RACE. Sequenced on an Illumina Genome Analyzer IIx. RNA-based TCR cDNA libraries were prepared by a previously described protocol with several modifications. To prevent cross-contamination, sample-specific barcodes were added to both ends of each TCR cDNA library during cDNA synthesis and amplification. As for the original processing: Each library contained about 2.2 to 4 million CDR3-containing reads, and somewhere between about 100,000 and nearly 550,000 clonotypes were identified for each individual. Reads with improper barcode index combinations were discarded, after which clonesets were built for each library with the MiTCR software. While assembling CDR3 clonotypes, MiTCR filtered or rescued low-quality reads and corrected PCR and sequencing errors. Artificial out-of-frame clonotypes were mapped to in-frame sequences, with one indel allowed in the CDR3, and then removed. Similarity in V and J gene usage between donors was calculated as the Jensen-Shannon divergence divided by the mean entropy. The raw public data were reprocessed by TCRdb itself: fastp quality trimming at Q25, MiXCR clonotype calling, in-frame beta chains only. Entries are consolidated by CDR3 protein sequence, retaining the most common genes and DNA. V and J calls and clone size were set by TCRdb, not the authors. Counted in this sample were about 370,000 distinct CDR3 sequences; 28% of them appeared once. The top ten hold more than 5.5% of the sample.

This clonotype was detected only a few times. This receptor's antigen is unknown. Per-base qualities were not stored, and no clone one base away is much larger. Six healthy women forming three monozygous twin pairs were used as donors. All three twin pairs had been raised together and were thought likely to have encountered the same vaccines and infectious agents. TCR cDNA libraries were prepared from RNA that had been isolated from peripheral blood mononuclear cells. Trimming at the junction amounts to 5 bases on V and 5 bases on J, and the germline ends lie 18 bases apart. The CDR3 measures 16 amino acids from cysteine to phenylalanine. Solely the CDR3 DNA is kept, with 48 bases framed from the first base. Taken from the germline V gene (reference sequence), the CDR1 and CDR2 loops are SEHNR and FQNEAQ.

Here the chain combines TRBV7-9 and TRBJ2-2; tentative D gene TRBD2, with 6 bases matching. This clonotype originated in a woman aged 18-49 years in good health. Specimen: PBMCs. The DNA sequence is TGTGCCAGCAGCCTAGGATCGGGAGTTCGTACCGGGGAGCTGTTTTTT. Its translation reads: CASSLGSGVRTGELFF.